The entry below describes one T cell receptor (beta chain). What it binds is unknown. CDR3 length: 13 residues. V was pared by 10 bases and J by 5 bases, with 15 bases between. Germline V gene sequence: CDR1 MDHEN, CDR2 SYDVKM. This entry comes from a study of blood T cells in healthy people across ages. With a J-beta primer mix and a sample-barcoded 5' primer, a second PCR ran about 6 to 11 cycles. A single record per CDR3 protein comes from TCRdb applying MiXCR to the 5' RACE reads. The data show roughly 1,800,000 distinct CDR3 sequences, approximately 50% seen once. Study observations and caveats: With age, beta diversity per million T cells declined roughly linearly, significantly by 40 to 50.

This TCR came from a middle-aged woman in good health. This rearrangement joins TRBV28 to TRBJ1-5; TRBD1 is a possible D gene (5 bases). The sequenced sample consisted of blood. This chain's CDR3 is CANSPDSDQPQHF. CDR3 coding DNA: TGTGCCAACTCCCCTGACAGCGATCAGCCCCAGCATTTT.